This is a list of T cell receptor beta chains from one sample in a study of T cells in localized non-small cell lung cancer. Clones were read by immunoSEQ multiplex PCR, and TCRdb kept only the in-frame ones, dropping some. Of around 29,000 clones in the sample, less than 95% are singletons; the top ten hold 1.1%. This sample comprised peripheral blood, obtained before any cancer treatment. These receptors all stem from a woman aged 40 to 75 with stage I lung adenocarcinoma. CDR3s include the opening cysteine and the closing phenylalanine or tryptophan. A D gene is named only where the DNA matches it firmly. Only some rows state a clone size, as once, few, many or a class for expanded clones.

D | length | J | V | size | DNA | CDR3
TRBD1 | 13 | TRBJ1-6 | TRBV29-1 | NA | TGCAGCGTTGGGGACAGGGACAATTCACCCCTCCACTTT | CSVGDRDNSPLHF
NA | 15 | TRBJ1-5 | TRBV30 | NA | TGTGCCTGGAGTGGGGGGACTGCCTCGAATCAGCCCCAGCATTTT | CAWSGGTASNQPQHF
NA | 14 | TRBJ2-3 | TRBV5-1 | NA | TGCGCCAGCAGCTTGGAACAGACCACAGATACGCAGTATTTT | CASSLEQTTDTQYF
NA | 13 | TRBJ1-3 | TRBV19 | NA | TGTGCCAGTACATGGAACTCTGGAAACACCATATATTTT | CASTWNSGNTIYF
NA | 13 | TRBJ1-2 | TRBV28 | NA | TGTGCCAGCACCATTTTGGGGGACTATGGCTACACCTTC | CASTILGDYGYTF
NA | 16 | TRBJ1-4 | TRBV18 | once | TGTGCCAGCTCAAAAGGTTCCTGGGTGGCTAATGAAAAACTGTTTTTT | CASSKGSWVANEKLFF
NA | 15 | TRBJ1-3 | TRBV19 | NA | TGTGCCAGTAGTTTCCCGGGAGCCTCTGGAAACACCATATATTTT | CASSFPGASGNTIYF
NA | 11 | TRBJ1-1 | TRBV29-1 | NA | TGCAGCGTTGTGGTGAACACTGAAGCTTTCTTT | CSVVVNTEAFF
TRBD1 | 13 | TRBJ1-2 | TRBV30 | NA | TGTGCCTGGGCAAAGGGACAGTTCTATGGCTACACCTTC | CAWAKGQFYGYTF
TRBD2 | 15 | TRBJ2-7 | TRBV25-1 | NA | TGTGCCAGCAGTGAAAGAGGGACTAGCGGGAACGAGCAGTACTTC | CASSERGTSGNEQYF
NA | 15 | TRBJ1-1 | TRBV5-6 | NA | TGTGCCAGCAGTTCCTGGACGGGACTGAACACTGAAGCTTTCTTT | CASSSWTGLNTEAFF
TRBD2 | 18 | TRBJ2-1 | TRBV5-6 | NA | TGTGCCAGCAGCGCGGCGGGACTAAGACTAGCGGGGCTAAATGAGCAGTTCTTC | CASSAAGLRLAGLNEQFF
NA | 13 | TRBJ1-1 | TRBV6-5 | NA | TGTGCCAGCAGTCGCAGCGGGGCCACTGAAGCTTTCTTT | CASSRSGATEAFF
NA | 12 | TRBJ2-1 | TRBV29-1 | NA | TGCAGCGGAGCGGCTTCCTACAATGAGCAGTTCTTC | CSGAASYNEQFF
NA | 15 | TRBJ2-3 | TRBV18 | NA | TGTGCCAGCTCACTTAGCGGTACTAGCACAGATACGCAGTATTTT | CASSLSGTSTDTQYF
TRBD1 | 16 | TRBJ1-5 | TRBV19 | medium-sized | TGTGCCAGTAGTATAGGTACAGGGGAGGGCAATCAGCCCCAGCATTTT | CASSIGTGEGNQPQHF
NA | 14 | TRBJ1-1 | TRBV7-2 | NA | TGTGCCAGCAGACCTCGCGGGGGGCGGACTGAAGCTTTCTTT | CASRPRGGRTEAFF
NA | 13 | TRBJ2-5 | TRBV6-6 | NA | TGTGCCAGCAGAAACGGATTTCAAGAGACCCAGTACTTC | CASRNGFQETQYF
NA | 16 | TRBJ2-3 | TRBV7-7 | NA | TGTGCCAGCAGCTTGGGTGGGTCCCCCCCCACAGATACGCAGTATTTT | CASSLGGSPPTDTQYF
TRBD2 | 15 | TRBJ2-7 | TRBV7-2 | NA | TGTGCCAGCAGCTTATCCCTAGCGGAAGGTAACGAGCAGTACTTC | CASSLSLAEGNEQYF
TRBD1 | 15 | TRBJ2-3 | TRBV5-6 | NA | TGTGCCAGCAGTTATGGGGACAGGGGTCCAGATACGCAGTATTTT | CASSYGDRGPDTQYF
NA | 11 | TRBJ2-1 | TRBV20-1 | NA | TGCAGTGCTAGACAGGACGGTGAGCAGTTCTTC | CSARQDGEQFF
TRBD1 | 14 | TRBJ2-7 | TRBV18 | NA | TGTGCCAGCTCACCGGGACAGGGTCCCTACGAGCAGTACTTC | CASSPGQGPYEQYF
TRBD2 | 15 | TRBJ2-2 | TRBV19 | NA | TGTGCCAGTAGGATGGAGGCGGGAGCGGGCGGGGAGCTGTTTTTT | CASRMEAGAGGELFF
NA | 15 | TRBJ1-6 | TRBV7-2 | NA | TGTGCCAGCAGCACGACCTCAGGGGACAATTCACCCCTCCACTTT | CASSTTSGDNSPLHF
NA | 15 | TRBJ2-2 | TRBV30 | once | TGTGCCTGGAGTGCCTACACCACGAACACCGGGGAGCTGTTTTTT | CAWSAYTTNTGELFF
TRBD1 | 13 | TRBJ2-5 | TRBV29-1 | few | TGCAGCGTTGGGACAGGACTGAGAGAGACCCAGTACTTC | CSVGTGLRETQYF